One sample yielded the 10 T cell receptor beta chains listed below, sequenced in a study of T cell responses to AZD1222 COVID-19 vaccine (dated by TCRdb to the early 2020s). Preparation of the library involved the immunoSEQ multiplex PCR assay. TCRdb stores this immuneACCESS table with in-frame sequences only. Part of the clones is absent; in the studies checked, under half of the shortfall reflects unresolved V genes, and no reason is known for the rest. Within this sample are 95,000 to 150,000 clones, with roughly 82% of them counted one time only. Of the sample, roughly a quarter is held by the ten largest clones. Reading the label with the study, this specimen's time point is: about 28 days (+/-7) after the second vaccine dose. The sample consisted of peripheral blood, taken 28 days after the second AZD1222 dose. These TCRs come from an adult who received the AZD1222 COVID-19 vaccine.

V gene TRBV11-2 combines with J gene TRBJ2-1; no definite D call. Between the trimmed V and J ends, which lost 3 bases and 3 bases, there was a span of 12 bases. The CDR3 length is 15 residues. Germline V gene lookup returns CDR1 SGHAT and CDR2 FQNNGV. The CDR3 nucleotides are TGTGCCAGCAGCTTTAGAGACCTCGTCTACAATGAGCAGTTCTTC. Protein product: CASSFRDLVYNEQFF.

This clone was seen only a few times. V gene TRBV5-1 combines with J gene TRBJ2-1; 8 bases are shared with TRBD2. The CDR3 consists of 15 residues. Germline values: CDR1 SGHRS, CDR2 YFSETQ. Germline trimming cut 4 bases from V and 7 bases from J; bases unmatched to any gene: 10. CDR3 protein: CASSMTVAGLNEQFF. The CDR3 nucleotides read TGCGCCAGCAGCATGACCGTAGCGGGGTTAAATGAGCAGTTCTTC.

V is TRBV11-2 and J is TRBJ2-1; D is uncertain. Trimming shortened V by 3 bases and J by 7 bases, and 16 bases separated the two germline ends. Germline V CDR1 and CDR2: SGHAT, FQNNGV. The CDR3 loop spans 15 amino acids. The CDR3 is CASSFQIPGINEQFF. The CDR3 DNA sequence: TGTGCCAGCAGCTTCCAGATCCCAGGAATTAATGAGCAGTTCTTC.

The rearrangement links TRBV28 to TRBJ1-2; 9 nucleotides agree with TRBD1. The germline V gene encodes CDR1 MDHEN and CDR2 SYDVKM. The V and J ends lost 3 bases and 5 bases, in that order; junction bases with no gene match: 7. This CDR3 spans 15 amino acids. CDR3 loop: CASSFRYRGRYGYTF. In nucleotides, the CDR3 is TGTGCCAGCAGTTTCAGGTACAGGGGGCGGTATGGCTACACCTTC.

This clone appeared once. The chain uses TRBV5-1 and TRBJ1-2; D is unresolved. V was trimmed by 1 base and J by 4 bases, leaving 14 bases between them. Germline CDR1 reads SGHRS; CDR2 reads YFSETQ. CDR3 size: 15 residues. CDR3 region: CASSLLRDPTYGYTF. CDR3 coding DNA: TGCGCCAGCAGCTTGTTGAGAGACCCTACCTATGGCTACACCTTC.

V and J are TRBV5-6 and TRBJ1-5; D call uncertain. In germline, CDR1 is SGHDT, CDR2 YYEEEE. The CDR3 totals 19 residues. V was trimmed by 3 bases and J by 2 bases, leaving 24 bases between them. CDR3: CASSSSGNWWILGNQPQHF. DNA of the CDR3: TGTGCCAGCAGCTCATCCGGGAACTGGTGGATTCTGGGCAATCAGCCCCAGCATTTT.

Only a few counts were recorded for this clone. The genes are TRBV2 and TRBJ2-1, with D possibly called TRBD1 or TRBD2 (7 bases each). Germline V gene lookup returns CDR1 SNHLY and CDR2 FYNNEI. The CDR3 totals 12 residues. V shed 10 bases and J shed 8 bases, with 15 bases lying between them. Here the CDR3 DNA reads TGTGCCACGAACAGGGGAGGGGATGAGCAGTTCTTC. Translated: CATNRGGDEQFF.

The chain couples TRBV7-9 to TRBJ1-1; D unclear. The germline gives CDR1 SEHNR, CDR2 FQNEAQ (reference sequence). V lost 8 bases and J 6 bases, leaving 16 bases between the germline ends. This CDR3 is built from 13 residues. This CDR3 reads CASSLSGLAEAFF. As DNA, the CDR3 is TGTGCCAGCTCCCTGAGTGGGCTGGCTGAAGCTTTCTTT. Full variable domain (outside the CDR3, taken from reference TRBV7-9 and TRBJ1-1): DTGVSQNPRHKITKRGQNVTFRCDPISEHNRLYWYRQTLGQGPEFLTYFQNEAQLEKSRLLSDRFSAERPKGSFSTLEIQRTEQGDSAMYLCASSLSGLAEAFFGQGTRLTVV.

This chain links TRBV4-2 with TRBJ1-6, with TRBD1 matching 8 bases. The CDR3 runs to 15 residues. The V gene's germline CDR1 is LGHNA and CDR2 YNFKEQ. The trim removed 4 bases at V and 6 bases at J, leaving 5 bases unmatched. The CDR3 region has the DNA TGTGCCAGCAGCCGCGACAGGGGAGGTAATTCACCCCTCCACTTT. Its protein is CASSRDRGGNSPLHF.

This chain connects TRBV19 to TRBJ2-2, with no clear D. Between the trimmed V and J ends, which lost 3 bases and 0 bases, there was a span of 5 bases. This CDR3 contains 14 residues. CDR1 is LNHDA and CDR2 is SQIVND in the germline V gene (reference sequence). The CDR3 loop is CASSIYPNTGELFF. The CDR3 DNA reads TGTGCCAGTAGTATTTATCCGAACACCGGGGAGCTGTTTTTT.